Below are 25 T cell receptor beta chains sequenced from a single sample in a study of blood T cell repertoires in COVID-19. TCRdb's table, derived via immunoSEQ multiplex PCR, lists solely in-frame clones and lacks some. The sample carries more than 110,000 clones, about 80% recorded once. The specimen sequenced was peripheral blood. The source of these receptors is a human donor in a cohort sampled during active COVID-19.

The CDR3 protein is CASSQEQGRNGYTF. The CDR3 DNA follows: TGTGCCAGCAGCCAAGAACAGGGAAGGAATGGCTACACCTTC. The V call is TRBV3-1 (or the pseudogene TRBV3-2), the J call TRBJ1-2; tentatively, D is TRBD1 (6 bases). With 0 bases removed from V and 6 bases from J, the gap between germline ends came to 11 bases. The CDR3 covers 14 residues. From germline, CDR1 is LGHDT and CDR2 YNNKEL (reference sequence).

This chain uses TRBV28 with TRBJ2-7, with 9 nucleotides matching TRBD1. The CDR3 has 17 amino acids. After removal of 2 bases from V and 2 bases from J, the junction contained 10 bases not matched to a gene. In germline, CDR1 is MDHEN, CDR2 SYDVKM. CDR3: CASSLNLAGQGTYEQYF. CDR3 nucleotide sequence: TGTGCCAGCAGTTTAAATTTGGCGGGACAGGGTACCTACGAGCAGTACTTC.

The chain joins TRBV18 to TRBJ2-7; 7 nucleotides match TRBD1. The CDR3 contains 13 residues. Looked up from germline, CDR1 is KGHSH and CDR2 is LQKENI. V dropped 6 bases and J dropped 11; count of bases not matched to a gene: 13. Written as DNA, the CDR3 is TGTGCCAGCTCTCGTTCCCAGGGGGAGAGTAAGTACTTC. It is translated as CASSRSQGESKYF.

This chain connects TRBV7-9 to TRBJ1-6; D is uncertain. CDR3 size: 14 residues. Germline values: CDR1 SEHNR, CDR2 FQNEAQ (reference sequence). Trimming cost V 1 base and J 8 bases, with 9 bases left between them. CDR3 in amino acids: CASSLDFLHSPLHF. For the CDR3, the DNA is TGTGCCAGCAGCTTAGACTTTTTACATTCACCCCTCCACTTT.

The V and J genes are TRBV27 and TRBJ1-6; 7 bases are a match to TRBD1. This CDR3 contains 15 residues. Germline V lookup: CDR1 MNHEY, CDR2 SMNVEV (reference sequence). V shed 5 bases and J 8 bases; nucleotides not matched to a gene: 9. The DNA of the CDR3 is TGTGCCAGCAGTCAACGTGAGGGGGCGTATTCACCCCTCCACTTT. This codes for CASSQREGAYSPLHF.

This chain uses TRBV5-5 with TRBJ2-3; D may be TRBD1 (6 bases). This CDR3 comprises 14 residues. CDR1 and CDR2 (germline): SGHKS, YYEKEE (reference sequence). Trimming removed 0 bases from V and 13 bases from J, with 18 bases in between. Here the CDR3 reads CASSLDSQGTREYF. The CDR3 DNA is TGTGCCAGCAGCTTGGACAGTCAGGGGACCAGAGAGTATTTT.

The CDR3 DNA reads as TGTGCCAGCAGTACAATAACACCCCTCCACTTT. Protein sequence: CASSTITPLHF. The V call is TRBV2, the J call TRBJ1-6, with unresolved D. The CDR3 is 11 residues long. V lost 5 bases, J lost 11 bases, and 7 bases lay in between. Per the germline V gene, CDR1 is SNHLY and CDR2 is FYNNEI.

This chain connects TRBV2 to TRBJ2-1; 9 nucleotides match TRBD2. Germline loops: CDR1 SNHLY, CDR2 FYNNEI. The CDR3 is made up of 13 amino acids. CDR3 loop: CCSGGVRRNEQFF. The CDR3 DNA is TGTTGTAGCGGGGGAGTCCGACGGAATGAGCAGTTCTTC. Full variable domain (missing parts from reference TRBV2 and TRBJ2-1): EPEVTQTPSHQVTQMGQEVILRCVPISNHLYFYWYRQILGQKVEFLVSFYNNEISEKSEIFDDQFSVERPDGSNFTLKIRSTKLEDSAMYFCCSGGVRRNEQFFGPGTRLTVL.

J is TRBJ1-3 and V is TRBV3-1 (or the pseudogene TRBV3-2); 8 nucleotides match TRBD1. The CDR3 consists of 16 residues. The J segment lost 7 bases and the V segment lost 2 bases, leaving 10 bases of the junction unmatched. Germline lookup yields CDR1 LGHDT and CDR2 YNNKEL (reference sequence). DNA for the CDR3: TGTGCCAGCAGCCAAATATTGGAGGACAGGGATAACACCATATATTTT. It yields the protein CASSQILEDRDNTIYF.

The chain has TRBV9 and TRBJ1-4, with a tentative D call TRBD1 (6 bases). Germline CDR1 SGDLS, CDR2 YYNGEE. The CDR3 spans 16 residues. The V and J ends lost 3 bases and 5 bases respectively, with 17 bases between them. CDR3 nucleotides: TGTGCCAGCAGCGAGGCCCCACGGGACATGAATGAAAAACTGTTTTTT. It is translated as CASSEAPRDMNEKLFF.

On this clone: Compared with germline, one end of the junction differs, possibly owing to a read error. The rearrangement links TRBV19 to TRBJ1-1; no reliable D call. There are 13 residues in the CDR3. Germline assignment: CDR1 LNHDA and CDR2 SQIVND (reference sequence). As DNA, the CDR3 is TGTGCCAGTAGTGTAGATGCGGGCACTGAAGCTTTCTTT. It specifies CASSVDAGTEAFF.

This clone was counted once. The rearrangement joins TRBV15 to TRBJ2-7; TRBD2 might be the D (7 bases). The CDR3 sequence is 19 residues long. The germline V gene encodes CDR1 LNHNV and CDR2 YYDKDF (reference sequence). V gave up 5 bases and J gave up 2 bases, with 28 bases separating them. CDR3 region: CATSGLPRGGDDHPYEQYF. The CDR3 DNA reads TGTGCCACCAGCGGCCTACCTAGGGGGGGGGACGACCATCCCTACGAGCAGTACTTC.

The rearrangement joins TRBV11-2 to TRBJ1-6; no clear D. V lost 4 bases and J lost 0, with 10 bases in between. The CDR3 totals 16 residues. Germline-derived CDR1 and CDR2 are SGHAT and FQNNGV. CDR3 in amino acids: CASSSLGGSYNSPLHF. CDR3 nucleotides: TGTGCCAGCAGCTCCCTGGGAGGCTCCTATAATTCACCCCTCCACTTT.

This chain joins TRBV2 and TRBJ1-2; 10 bases match TRBD1. Germline loops: CDR1 SNHLY, CDR2 FYNNEI. CDR3 size: 15 residues. With 3 bases clipped from V and 8 bases from J, the junction kept 9 bases outside the gene matches. In DNA, the CDR3 is TGTGCCAGCAGTGAGTTCCGACAGGGGGCGGAGGGCTACACCTTC. It yields the protein CASSEFRQGAEGYTF.

The rearrangement links TRBV18 to TRBJ2-7; 10 nucleotides agree with TRBD1. This CDR3 comprises 15 residues. Trimming removed 2 bases from V and 3 bases from J; junction bases left unmatched: 4. Germline CDR1 reads KGHSH; CDR2 reads LQKENI. In nucleotides, the CDR3 is TGTGCCAGCTCACCAGGACAGGGGGTTTTCTACGAGCAGTACTTC. Protein sequence: CASSPGQGVFYEQYF. Variable domain in full (rest from reference TRBV18 and TRBJ2-7): NAGVMQNPRHLVRRRGQEARLRCSPMKGHSHVYWYRQLPEEGLKFMVYLQKENIIDESGMPKERFSAEFPKEGPSILRIQQVVRGDSAAYFCASSPGQGVFYEQYFGPGTRLTVT.

The chain has TRBV6-4 and TRBJ2-3; D is undetermined. V shed 0 bases and J shed 5 bases, with 12 bases lying between them. There are 15 residues in the CDR3. Germline assignment: CDR1 MRHNA and CDR2 SNTAGT. The CDR3 sequence is CASSDSAWLGDTQYF. In DNA, the CDR3 is TGTGCCAGCAGTGACTCGGCCTGGCTAGGAGATACGCAGTATTTT.

Remarks on this clone: Other nucleotide sequences in the sample specify the same CDR3. The CDR3 loop is CASSPAGGRSGELFF. The CDR3, as DNA: TGTGCCAGCTCACCCGCAGGGGGCCGATCCGGGGAGCTGTTTTTT. This rearrangement joins TRBV18 to TRBJ2-2; 8 bases are shared with TRBD1. Unmatched junction bases numbered 6, after V lost 3 bases and J lost 6 bases. This CDR3 spans 15 amino acids. Per the germline V gene, CDR1 is KGHSH and CDR2 is LQKENI. The whole variable domain, filled in from reference TRBV18 and TRBJ2-2, reads NAGVMQNPRHLVRRRGQEARLRCSPMKGHSHVYWYRQLPEEGLKFMVYLQKENIIDESGMPKERFSAEFPKEGPSILRIQQVVRGDSAAYFCASSPAGGRSGELFFGEGSRLTVL.

The genes are TRBV19 and TRBJ2-2; D ambiguous. Germline V gene data show CDR1 as LNHDA and CDR2 as SQIVND (reference sequence). There are 17 residues in the CDR3. V dropped 0 bases and J dropped 6 bases, with 17 bases sitting between them. The CDR3 coding sequence is TGTGCCAGTAGTATAGATCAGGCGCAGGTACTTGCCGGGGAGCTGTTTTTT. This translates into CASSIDQAQVLAGELFF.

V is TRBV7-6 and J is TRBJ1-2; 10 bases fit TRBD1. CDR1 SGHVS and CDR2 FNYEAQ come from the germline V gene. Losses at the gene ends were 5 bases for V and 4 bases for J; bases not matched to a gene: 7. This CDR3 has 15 amino acids. CDR3 nucleotide sequence: TGTGCCAGCAGCACACTGGGGACAGGGGCCTATGGCTACACCTTC. Translated: CASSTLGTGAYGYTF.

In its sample, this clone was seen once. The chain joins TRBV9 to TRBJ1-1, with a weak D call TRBD1 (5 bases). The length of the CDR3 is 14 residues. The germline V gene encodes CDR1 SGDLS and CDR2 YYNGEE. The V gene lost 3 bases and the J gene lost 0 bases, with 9 bases spanning the gap. In nucleotides, the CDR3 is TGTGCCAGCAGCGCACAGGATCTGAACACTGAAGCTTTCTTT. This codes for CASSAQDLNTEAFF. The full variable domain, in which reference TRBV9 and TRBJ1-1 provide the parts outside the CDR3, is DSGVTQTPKHLITATGQRVTLRCSPRSGDLSVYWYQQSLDQGLQFLIQYYNGEERAKGNILERFSAQQFPDLHSELNLSSLELGDSALYFCASSAQDLNTEAFFGQGTRLTVV.

Regarding this clone: Because it lacks the conserved phenylalanine or tryptophan at the end, this CDR3 is likely a read error. Because the CDR3's place on the DNA is in doubt, the DNA is left out and the CDR3 is given as listed by TCRdb. J is TRBJ1-1 and V is TRBV18. The CDR3 is 10 amino acids in total, end residues counted. Germline values: CDR1 KGHSH, CDR2 LQKENI. CDR3 sequence reads: CASSPLLTVE.

This clone was seen many times. V and J are TRBV9 and TRBJ2-1, with a tentative D call TRBD2 (6 bases). The CDR3 is made up of 16 amino acids. Per germline, CDR1 SGDLS and CDR2 YYNGEE. V lost 3 bases and J 4 bases, leaving 17 bases between the germline ends. CDR3 DNA sequence: TGTGCCAGCAGCGCCTCTGGGCGGGGCGGATACAATGAGCAGTTCTTC. Residues: CASSASGRGGYNEQFF. Looking up the rest from reference TRBV9 and TRBJ2-1 gives the full variable domain: DSGVTQTPKHLITATGQRVTLRCSPRSGDLSVYWYQQSLDQGLQFLIQYYNGEERAKGNILERFSAQQFPDLHSELNLSSLELGDSALYFCASSASGRGGYNEQFFGPGTRLTVL.

The rearrangement links TRBV2 to TRBJ2-1; 7 nucleotides agree with TRBD1. The V gene's germline CDR1 is SNHLY and CDR2 FYNNEI. With V trimmed by 8 bases and J by 5 bases, 6 bases remained unmatched. This CDR3 has 13 amino acids. CDR3 residues: CASRDRTNNEQFF. CDR3 bases: TGTGCCAGCCGGGACAGAACCAACAATGAGCAGTTCTTC.

This clone was detected only a few times. This chain links TRBV9 with TRBJ2-3; possibly TRBD1 for D (6 bases). The germline CDR1 and CDR2 sequences are SGDLS and YYNGEE. Trimming removed 4 bases from V and 2 bases from J, with 11 bases in between. There are 14 residues in the CDR3. CDR3 coding DNA: TGTGCCAGCAGCCGGACAGCTATCACAGATACGCAGTATTTT. Its translation is CASSRTAITDTQYF.

The chain employs TRBV5-1 and TRBJ1-5; TRBD1 matches at 11 bases. Germline-derived CDR1 and CDR2 are SGHRS and YFSETQ. CDR3 length equals 16 residues. The trim removed 5 bases at V and 0 bases at J, leaving 4 bases unmatched. The CDR3 is CASRPGTGGSNQPQHF. In DNA, the CDR3 is TGCGCCAGCAGACCTGGGACAGGGGGTAGCAATCAGCCCCAGCATTTT.